This TCR beta chain was retrieved from a study of cytomegalovirus exposure and HLA in healthy donors. Study conclusions and caveats: One later analysis reportedly identified an Asian-associated ancestry cluster that showed fewer N-insertions than the roughly 600-donor mean. An analysis done earlier found most TCR beta V segments productive about 87% or about 30% of the time. Researchers reported that three CMV-associated chains were confirmed in vitro as CMV antigen-specific.

The PCR ran on 60 Vbeta and 13 Jbeta primers. The table came from immunoSEQ multiplex PCR; TCRdb's copy has only in-frame clones and leaves some out. This table holds 100,000 to 150,000 clones, about 80% found once. On this clone itself: Its antigen is as yet unknown.

Germline V gene lookup returns CDR1 SGHNT and CDR2 YYREEE (reference sequence). Trimming took 0 bases from V and 9 from J; bases not matched to a gene: 7. The CDR3 totals 15 residues. This TCR was sampled from a man aged 30 to 39 in good health and CMV-seronegative. The sample comprised PBMCs. V gene TRBV5-4 combines with J gene TRBJ2-1; the match to TRBD2 covers 9 bases. CDR3 coding DNA: TGTGCCAGCAGCTTGGGACTAGCGGTCCCTGGTGAGCAGTTCTTC. Residues: CASSLGLAVPGEQFF.